This TCR beta chain comes out of a study of T cell responses to AZD1222 COVID-19 vaccine. Study-level points and caveats: Reportedly, nearly half of unique spike TCRs recognized epitopes outside B.1.351/B.1.1.7 mutations. Clonal diversity may have been underestimated, and the donors were mostly white British, with more females than males.

This CDR3 spans 13 amino acids. The V end was cut by 6 bases, the J end by 4 bases, with 12 bases between. Pooling covered second doses at about 4 or about 12 weeks. Measured with immunoSEQ multiplex PCR; TCRdb has only the in-frame clones, and not every one. The sample contains just over 15,000 clones, about nine tenths of which appear only once. Details on this clone: What it recognizes is unknown.

Source: peripheral blood, taken 28 days after the second AZD1222 dose. The chain carries TRBV12-3 or TRBV12-4 and TRBJ1-2; weak D call: TRBD1 (6 bases). The sequence derives from an adult who received the AZD1222 COVID-19 vaccine. Here the CDR3 DNA reads TGTGCCAGCAGGCCCACAGGGAGCTATGGCTACACCTTC. Amino acid sequence: CASRPTGSYGYTF.